Below are 28 T cell receptor beta chains sequenced from a single sample in a study of shared clonotypes between healthy human individuals. TCRdb's copy holds only in-frame clones and misses some; the assay was immunoSEQ multiplex PCR. The sample contains more than 2,000,000 clones, 85% to 95% of which appear only once. Sequencing used naive CD4+ T cells from PBMCs. Regarding subset: CD45RA+ positively selected. These receptors were collected from a man aged 18 to 29 in good health. Some clones in this sample may be carry-over from other donors' samples.

This clone has more than one count but fewer than ten. V and J are TRBV4-1 and TRBJ1-1, with D unresolved. This CDR3 contains 15 residues. Trimming shortened V by 1 base and J by 5 bases, and 14 bases separated the two germline ends. Germline V lookup: CDR1 MGHRA, CDR2 YSYEKL. The CDR3 DNA follows: TGCGCCAGCAGCCAAGGAATCAGTGGTAGGACTGAAGCTTTCTTT. This gives the protein CASSQGISGRTEAFF.

DNA for the CDR3: TGTGCCAGCAGCCAACGGGAGACCGGGGAGCTGTTTTTT. As protein: CASSQRETGELFF. The rearrangement links TRBV14 to TRBJ2-2; possibly TRBD2 for D (6 bases). V shed 2 bases and J shed 5 bases, with 6 bases lying between them. CDR1 and CDR2 from the germline V gene are SGHDN and FVKESK. This CDR3 is 13 amino acids long.

CDR3 amino acids: CASNDPDTEAFF. DNA of the CDR3: TGTGCCAGCAATGACCCGGACACTGAAGCTTTCTTT. The chain joins TRBV27 to TRBJ1-1; D uncertain. The ends were cut back, 7 bases at V and 3 bases at J, with 9 bases in the middle. The CDR3 contains 12 residues. The germline V gene has CDR1 MNHEY and CDR2 SMNVEV (reference sequence).

A remark on this clone: The same CDR3 can be traced to other DNA sequences in this sample. The rearrangement uses TRBV9 and TRBJ2-5, with TRBD2 matching 7 bases. The CDR3 spans 13 residues. Losses at the gene ends were 2 bases for V and 2 bases for J; bases not matched to a gene: 0. Looked up from germline, CDR1 is SGDLS and CDR2 is YYNGEE. The CDR3 DNA reads as TGTGCCAGCAGCGTGGGGGGGCAAGAGACCCAGTACTTC. This sequence encodes CASSVGGQETQYF. Full variable domain (rest looked up from reference TRBV9 and TRBJ2-5): DSGVTQTPKHLITATGQRVTLRCSPRSGDLSVYWYQQSLDQGLQFLIQYYNGEERAKGNILERFSAQQFPDLHSELNLSSLELGDSALYFCASSVGGQETQYFGPGTRLLVL.

V usage is TRBV28 and J usage is TRBJ2-1, with D unclear. CDR1 MDHEN and CDR2 SYDVKM come from the germline V gene. V was shortened by 5 bases and J by 4 bases, with 9 bases between the two germline ends. This CDR3 spans 13 amino acids. The CDR3, as DNA: TGTGCCAGCAGTAAGCGATTTTACAATGAGCAGTTCTTC. Its protein is CASSKRFYNEQFF.

This clone was picked up one time. This chain joins TRBV7-6 and TRBJ2-2; D is possibly TRBD1 (7 bases). V dropped 5 bases and J dropped 4 bases, with 20 bases sitting between them. The CDR3 has 17 amino acids. Germline CDR1 reads SGHVS; CDR2 reads FNYEAQ. CDR3 region: CASSPRSQQGGTGELFF. CDR3 nucleotide sequence: TGTGCCAGCAGCCCAAGGTCCCAGCAGGGGGGCACCGGGGAGCTGTTTTTT.

The J gene is TRBJ2-5, the V gene TRBV5-1; D possibly uses TRBD1 or TRBD2 (6 bases each). Germline V gene data show CDR1 as SGHRS and CDR2 as YFSETQ. The CDR3 length is 15 residues. V was shortened by 6 bases and J by 3 bases, with 18 bases between the two germline ends. As DNA, the CDR3 is TGCGCCAGCACCAGGGGAGGTGGGGGAGAAGAGACCCAGTACTTC. This codes for CASTRGGGGEETQYF.

This chain joins TRBV2 and TRBJ2-2; D is unclear. Trimming stripped 6 bases from V and 4 bases from J, with 15 bases between. This CDR3 is 15 amino acids long. Germline CDR1 is SNHLY and CDR2 is FYNNEI. CDR3 nucleotides: TGTGCCAGCAGCGGATCGATATCGGGCACCGGGGAGCTGTTTTTT. Amino acids: CASSGSISGTGELFF.

This sequence joins TRBV10-3 and TRBJ2-5; D is possibly TRBD1 (6 bases). Trimming left V 10 bases short and J 0 bases short, with 21 bases between. Germline CDR1 reads ENHRY; CDR2 reads SYGVKD. CDR3 length: 16 residues. The DNA of the CDR3 is TGTGCCACCAGATCCAGGACAGTTCGGGACCAAGAGACCCAGTACTTC. Translated: CATRSRTVRDQETQYF.

The genes are TRBV5-4 and TRBJ2-5, with unresolved D. With 10 bases removed from V and 5 bases from J, the gap between germline ends came to 18 bases. CDR3 size: 13 residues. The germline gives CDR1 SGHNT, CDR2 YYREEE (reference sequence). In DNA, the CDR3 is TGTGCCCTGGGATCCGTGGTGGACGAGACCCAGTACTTC. It codes for CALGSVVDETQYF. The complete variable domain, with remaining parts taken from reference TRBV5-4 and TRBJ2-5, reads ETGVTQSPTHLIKTRGQQVTLRCSSQSGHNTVSWYQQALGQGPQFIFQYYREEENGRGNFPPRFSGLQFPNYSSELNVNALELDDSALYLCALGSVVDETQYFGPGTRLLVL.

V and J are TRBV2 and TRBJ1-2; D not resolved. The V gene lost 3 bases and the J gene lost 4 bases, with 9 bases spanning the gap. The germline V gene has CDR1 SNHLY and CDR2 FYNNEI. The CDR3 consists of 13 residues. DNA of the CDR3: TGTGCCAGCAGTGAGTTGTGGAGCTATGGCTACACCTTC. Amino acids: CASSELWSYGYTF.

This clone was recorded a few times. Additional DNA sequences in this sample encode the identical CDR3. This sequence joins TRBV7-9 and TRBJ2-5; D is unresolved. Trimming pared 5 bases from V and 5 bases from J, leaving 6 bases between. The CDR3 contains 11 residues. Germline V lookup: CDR1 SEHNR, CDR2 FQNEAQ (reference sequence). CDR3 region: CASSPTETQYF. For the CDR3, the DNA is TGTGCCAGCAGCCCTACGGAGACCCAGTACTTC.

This chain uses TRBV6-5 with TRBJ2-7; 9 nucleotides line up with TRBD1. The junction had 7 bases not matched to a gene; V was cut back by 6 bases and J by 1 base. There are 15 residues in the CDR3. Per germline, CDR1 MNHEY and CDR2 SVGAGI. This CDR3 reads CASRRGQGGSYEQYF. Written as DNA, the CDR3 is TGTGCCAGCAGACGGGGACAGGGAGGATCCTACGAGCAGTACTTC.

The chain couples TRBV19 to TRBJ2-1; D possibly uses TRBD1 or TRBD2 (5 bases each). Germline-derived CDR1 and CDR2 are LNHDA and SQIVND (reference sequence). Deletions cut 3 bases from V and 8 bases from J, with 17 bases between. CDR3 length: 15 amino acids. The CDR3 spells CASSIGTVQGHEQFF. In DNA, the CDR3 is TGTGCCAGTAGTATCGGGACCGTACAAGGCCATGAGCAGTTCTTC.

This chain links TRBV2 with TRBJ2-7; TRBD1 might be the D (5 bases). CDR1 is SNHLY and CDR2 is FYNNEI in the germline V gene. The CDR3 is 14 amino acids. The V gene lost 6 bases and the J gene lost 0 bases, with 12 bases spanning the gap. The CDR3 here is CASSHQGLSYEQYF. CDR3 nucleotides: TGTGCCAGCAGCCACCAGGGCCTCTCCTACGAGCAGTACTTC.

V usage is TRBV4-1 and J usage is TRBJ2-7; D unclear. The CDR3 runs to 15 residues. Trimming cost V 1 base and J 2 bases, with 12 bases left between them. The germline V gene has CDR1 MGHRA and CDR2 YSYEKL. The CDR3 DNA reads as TGCGCCAGCAGCCAAGGGGTTATAGGAGCCTACGAGCAGTACTTC. Amino acid sequence: CASSQGVIGAYEQYF.

The chain recombines TRBV7-9 with TRBJ1-4; TRBD1 is a possible D gene (5 bases). V lost 5 bases to trimming and J lost 9 bases, with 7 bases between them. The CDR3 length is 11 residues. Germline assignment: CDR1 SEHNR and CDR2 FQNEAQ (reference sequence). CDR3 in DNA: TGTGCCAGCAGCGGGGGACAAAAACTGTTTTTT. Translating it yields CASSGGQKLFF.

The rearrangement links TRBV18 to TRBJ2-3; TRBD1 aligns across 11 bases. The germline V gene encodes CDR1 KGHSH and CDR2 LQKENI. After removal of 3 bases from V and 4 bases from J, the junction contained 3 bases not matched to a gene. CDR3 length equals 15 residues. In nucleotides, the CDR3 is TGTGCCAGCTCACCCGGGACAGGGGGATCAGATACGCAGTATTTT. Translating gives CASSPGTGGSDTQYF.

This clone was seen once. The chain joins TRBV27 to TRBJ1-4; 7 bases line up with TRBD1. The CDR3 covers 13 residues. J was trimmed by 8 bases and V by 5 bases; bases with no gene match: 5. CDR1 is MNHEY, CDR2 SMNVEV, per germline (reference sequence). CDR3 sequence (DNA): TGTGCCAGCAGTGACAGGGTTCGCGAAAAACTGTTTTTT. Protein product: CASSDRVREKLFF.

The chain joins TRBV28 to TRBJ1-2, with a weak D call TRBD1 (5 bases). The V end lost 10 bases, the J end lost 3 bases, and 12 bases lay between the germline ends. The CDR3 consists of 12 residues. CDR1 MDHEN and CDR2 SYDVKM come from the germline V gene. CDR3 loop: CATSGRDYGYTF. CDR3 bases: TGTGCCACCTCAGGGAGAGACTATGGCTACACCTTC.

The chain uses TRBV9 and TRBJ2-1; TRBD1 is a possible D gene (6 bases). V was trimmed by 4 bases and J by 9 bases, leaving 23 bases between them. Germline assignment: CDR1 SGDLS and CDR2 YYNGEE. The CDR3 sequence is 16 residues long. As DNA, the CDR3 is TGTGCCAGCAGCATAGCCGGGCCCAGGGGAATGGGTGAGCAGTTCTTC. Protein sequence: CASSIAGPRGMGEQFF. The variable domain in full, with the rest retrieved from reference TRBV9 and TRBJ2-1, is DSGVTQTPKHLITATGQRVTLRCSPRSGDLSVYWYQQSLDQGLQFLIQYYNGEERAKGNILERFSAQQFPDLHSELNLSSLELGDSALYFCASSIAGPRGMGEQFFGPGTRLTVL.

The chain recombines TRBV28 with TRBJ2-3; no firm D call. The ends were cut back, 7 bases at V and 1 base at J, with 15 bases in the middle. CDR1 is MDHEN, CDR2 SYDVKM, per germline. This CDR3 is 15 amino acids long. The CDR3: CASTLGSQGTDTQYF. The CDR3 DNA reads as TGTGCCAGCACCCTTGGGTCCCAGGGCACAGATACGCAGTATTTT.

The V gene is TRBV27, the J gene TRBJ2-7; TRBD2 matches 10 bases. The CDR3 has 15 residues. Germline V gene data show CDR1 as MNHEY and CDR2 as SMNVEV (reference sequence). V gave up 3 bases and J gave up 1 base; unmatched junction bases: 3. The CDR3 coding sequence is TGTGCCAGCAGTTTTGAACTAGCGGGATCCTACGAGCAGTACTTC. It translates to CASSFELAGSYEQYF.

The rearrangement links TRBV7-3 to TRBJ2-7; 7 nucleotides align to TRBD2. V gave up 2 bases and J gave up 2 bases; unmatched junction bases: 6. The CDR3 has 15 residues. Germline assignment: CDR1 SGHTA and CDR2 FQGTGA. CDR3 DNA sequence: TGTGCCAGCAGCTTATCGCGGGAGTCGCCCTACGAGCAGTACTTC. Translating it yields CASSLSRESPYEQYF. Full variable domain (rest looked up from reference TRBV7-3 and TRBJ2-7): GAGVSQTPSNKVTEKGKYVELRCDPISGHTALYWYRQSLGQGPEFLIYFQGTGAADDSGLPNDRFFAVRPEGSVSTLKIQRTERGDSAVYLCASSLSRESPYEQYFGPGTRLTVT.

Concerning this clone itself: Other DNA sequences within the sample encode an identical CDR3. The rearrangement joins TRBV9 to TRBJ2-2, with no clear D. The CDR3 loop spans 15 amino acids. Germline V lookup: CDR1 SGDLS, CDR2 YYNGEE. Trimming stripped 2 bases from V and 0 bases from J, with 8 bases between. CDR3: CASSVGLPNTGELFF. The CDR3 DNA sequence: TGTGCCAGCAGCGTGGGTCTCCCGAACACCGGGGAGCTGTTTTTT.

The V call is TRBV6-1, the J call TRBJ2-3; D possibly corresponds to TRBD2 (6 bases). Germline lookup yields CDR1 MNHNS and CDR2 SASEGT. This CDR3 has 12 amino acids. V was shortened by 6 bases and J by 6 bases, with 10 bases between the two germline ends. CDR3 bases: TGTGCCAGCAGGGAGGGTGGGGATACGCAGTATTTT. Translating it yields CASREGGDTQYF.

Remarks on this clone: The same CDR3 can be traced to other DNA sequences in this sample. The chain uses TRBV7-9 and TRBJ1-4, with a possible D match to TRBD1 (5 bases). V dropped 5 bases and J dropped 7 bases, with 11 bases sitting between them. The CDR3 spans 13 residues. Germline CDR1 and CDR2: SEHNR and FQNEAQ (reference sequence). CDR3 DNA: TGTGCCAGCAGCCCCCGGGACCGTGAAAAACTGTTTTTT. Protein: CASSPRDREKLFF.

The chain is built from TRBV7-9 and TRBJ1-5; unclear D gene. CDR3 size: 14 residues. Trimming removed 1 base at V and 6 bases at J, with 10 bases between. Per germline, CDR1 SEHNR and CDR2 FQNEAQ (reference sequence). The CDR3 coding sequence is TGTGCCAGCAGCTTAGGGGCCGAGAGTCAGCCCCAGCATTTT. Its translation is CASSLGAESQPQHF.